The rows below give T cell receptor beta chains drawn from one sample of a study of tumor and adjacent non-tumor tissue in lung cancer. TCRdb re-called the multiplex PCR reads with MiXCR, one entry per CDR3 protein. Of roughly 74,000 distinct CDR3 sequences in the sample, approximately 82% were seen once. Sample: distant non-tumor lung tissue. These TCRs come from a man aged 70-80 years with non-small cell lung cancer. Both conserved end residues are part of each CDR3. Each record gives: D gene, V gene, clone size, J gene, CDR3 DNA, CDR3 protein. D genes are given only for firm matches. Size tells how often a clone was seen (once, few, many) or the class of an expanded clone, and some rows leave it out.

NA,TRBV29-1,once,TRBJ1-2,TGCAGCATTGTCCCATATCAATCCTCGGGAGAAGATGGCTACGCCTTC,CSIVPYQSSGEDGYAF
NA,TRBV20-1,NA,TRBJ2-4,TGCAGTGCTAGGCTGTTTAACAAAAACATTCAGTACTTC,CSARLFNKNIQYF
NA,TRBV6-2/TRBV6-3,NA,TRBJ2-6,TGTGCCAGCTGCACCGGGGTCAACGTCCTGACTTTC,CASCTGVNVLTF
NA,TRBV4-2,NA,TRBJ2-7,TGTGCCAACAGCCAAGGGTCGGGGGGCGCATCCTACGAGCAGAACTTC,CANSQGSGGASYEQNF
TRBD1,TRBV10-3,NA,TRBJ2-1,TGTGCCATCAGTTCAGGACAGGGAGCACATGAGCAGTTCTTC,CAISSGQGAHEQFF
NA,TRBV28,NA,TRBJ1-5,TGTACCAGTAGTTTACCCTATAGCAATCAGCCCCAGCATTTT,CTSSLPYSNQPQHF
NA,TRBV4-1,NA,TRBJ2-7,TGTGCCAGCAGGCCGGGACACCGCTCCTACGAGCAGTACTTC,CASRPGHRSYEQYF
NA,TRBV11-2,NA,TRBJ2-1,TGTGCCAGCACCTTAGCGGACTCCTACAATGAGCAGTCATTC,CASTLADSYNEQSF
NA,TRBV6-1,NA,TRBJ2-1,TGTGCCAGCAGTGAAGACGTGGGAGTCTTTGGCTACAAGGAGCAGTTCTTC,CASSEDVGVFGYKEQFF
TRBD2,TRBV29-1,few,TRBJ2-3,TGCAGCGTTGAGGGATCATCCGGGGGGGATATGCAGTATTTT,CSVEGSSGGDMQYF
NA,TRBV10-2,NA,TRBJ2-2,TGCGCCAGCAAGCGGGACACCAATATCTGGGAGCTGTTTTTT,CASKRDTNIWELFF
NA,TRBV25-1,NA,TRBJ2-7,TGTGCCAGCAGTGAAATCTACGACTACGAGCAGTACTTC,CASSEIYDYEQYF
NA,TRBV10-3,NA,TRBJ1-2,TGTGCCATCAGTACTGAGCATAGCCACGGCTATACCTTC,CAISTEHSHGYTF
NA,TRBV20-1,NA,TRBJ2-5,TGCAGTGCACAGACAGATGAGACCCAGTACTTC,CSAQTDETQYF
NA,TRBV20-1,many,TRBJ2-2,TGCAGTGCTAGACTGACAGGTTCGGACACCGGGGAGCTGTTTTTT,CSARLTGSDTGELFF
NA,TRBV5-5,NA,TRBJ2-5,TGTACCAACAGCTTGGTCAGTCCGGAGACCCAGTATTTC,CTNSLVSPETQYF
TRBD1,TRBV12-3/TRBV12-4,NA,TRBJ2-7,TGTGCCAGCAGTCCCCAGGGGACAGTCGGGGCCTACGAGCAGTACTTC,CASSPQGTVGAYEQYF
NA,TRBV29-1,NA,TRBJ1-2,TGCAGCGTGACGGCTAACTATGGCCACACCTTC,CSVTANYGHTF
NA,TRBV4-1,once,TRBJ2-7,TGCGCCAGCAACCAAGAACAGTCATACGAGCATTACTTC,CASNQEQSYEHYF
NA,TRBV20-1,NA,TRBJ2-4,TGCAGTGCTAGGTCGTTTGACAAAAACATTCGGTACTTC,CSARSFDKNIRYF
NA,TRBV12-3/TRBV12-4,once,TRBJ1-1,TGTGTCAGCAGTTCTCAGGGGAACACTGAAGCTTTCTTT,CVSSSQGNTEAFF
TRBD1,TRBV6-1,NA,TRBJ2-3,TGTGCCAGCAGTGAGGTACAGGGGTCGGCAGGTACGCAGTATTTT,CASSEVQGSAGTQYF
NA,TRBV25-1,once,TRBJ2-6,TGTGCCAGCAGTGAATCTTCCTTAAGAGCGTCTCCCTCTGGGGCCAACGTCCTGAGTTTC,CASSESSLRASPSGANVLSF
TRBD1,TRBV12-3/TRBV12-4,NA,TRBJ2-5,TGTGCCAGCAGCCAGGACAGGGTGGAGACCCAGTACTTC,CASSQDRVETQYF
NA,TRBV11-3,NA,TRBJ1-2,TGTGCCAGCAGCCTACTTATGGGCTATGACTTCACCTTC,CASSLLMGYDFTF
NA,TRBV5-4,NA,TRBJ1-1,TGTGCCAGCAGCACTACTGGGGTTGCACTCTGGAACACTGAAGCTTTCTTT,CASSTTGVALWNTEAFF
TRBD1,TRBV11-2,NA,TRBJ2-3,TGTGCCAGCAGCTCACAGGGGCTCCCAGATACGCAGTTTTTT,CASSSQGLPDTQFF
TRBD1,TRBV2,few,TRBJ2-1,TGTGCCAGCAGTGAAACGCGAACAGGGGGCATCTACAATGAGCAGTTCTTC,CASSETRTGGIYNEQFF
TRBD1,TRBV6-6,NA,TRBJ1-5,TGTGACAGCAGTTATTTTGGGTGGGGACAGAATATCAATCAGCCCAAGCATTTT,CDSSYFGWGQNINQPKHF
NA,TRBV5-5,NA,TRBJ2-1,TGTGCCAGAAGAAAACTGAGGGGGGACAATGAGCAGTTCTTC,CARRKLRGDNEQFF
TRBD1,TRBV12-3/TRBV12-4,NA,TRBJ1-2,TGTGCCAGCAGTTTATACGAGACAGGGGTAGATGGCTACACCTTC,CASSLYETGVDGYTF
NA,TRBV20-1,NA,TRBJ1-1,TGCGCTGGGGCAGACACCATGAACACTGAAGCTTTCTTT,CAGADTMNTEAFF
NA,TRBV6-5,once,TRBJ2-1,TGTGCCGGCAATAACGGGAATGAACAGTTCTTC,CAGNNGNEQFF
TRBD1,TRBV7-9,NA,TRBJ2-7,TGTGCCAGCAGTTTAGAGGGGGCGAGGTCCTACGAGCAGTACTTC,CASSLEGARSYEQYF
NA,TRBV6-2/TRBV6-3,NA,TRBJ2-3,TGTGCCAGCAGCGACAGTGGGGGCCCTACAGACACGCAGTATTTT,CASSDSGGPTDTQYF
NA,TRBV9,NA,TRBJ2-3,TGTGCCAGCAGTGAAACTCCCGACAAAGGCTATACTAGTAGCACAGATACGCAGTATTTT,CASSETPDKGYTSSTDTQYF
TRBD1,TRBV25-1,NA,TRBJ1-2,TGTGCCAGCAGTGATACTGGACAGGGGAAGGGCTACACTTTC,CASSDTGQGKGYTF
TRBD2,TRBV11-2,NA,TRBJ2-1,TGTGCCAGCAGCATAGCGGGGGGGGCCACTGAGCAGTTCTTC,CASSIAGGATEQFF
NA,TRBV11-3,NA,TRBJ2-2,TGTGCCAGCATCTTAAGCGCCGGGAAGCTGTTTTTT,CASILSAGKLFF
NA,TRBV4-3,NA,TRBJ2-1,TGCGCCAGCAGCCAAGATCAGTTCTTGGATGAGGAGTTCTTC,CASSQDQFLDEEFF
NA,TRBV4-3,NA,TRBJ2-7,TGCGCCAACAGCCACACCACCAAGGGCTTCCACAAGCAGTACTTC,CANSHTTKGFHKQYF
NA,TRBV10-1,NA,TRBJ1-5,TGTGCCAGCACTGGCAATCAGTCCCAGCATTTT,CASTGNQSQHF
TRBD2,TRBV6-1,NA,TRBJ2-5,TGTGCCAACAGTGAAGACGGGAGTAGCGGGAGGGCGAGGGAGACCCAGTACTTC,CANSEDGSSGRARETQYF
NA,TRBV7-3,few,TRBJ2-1,TGTGCCAGCAGCCCGGAGAGGAACAATGAGCAGTTCTTC,CASSPERNNEQFF
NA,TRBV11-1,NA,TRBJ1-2,TGTGCCAGCAGCTTATACAGATATGACTATAGCTTC,CASSLYRYDYSF
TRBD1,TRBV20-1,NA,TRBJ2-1,TGCAGTGCTAGAGATCAGGACAGGGGGTGGGATGAGCAGTTCTTC,CSARDQDRGWDEQFF
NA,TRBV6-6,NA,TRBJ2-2,TGTGCCAGCAGTCAGGGTATTGGGAACACAGGGGAGCTGTTTTTT,CASSQGIGNTGELFF
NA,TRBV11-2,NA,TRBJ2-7,TGTGCCAGCAGCTCAGATCATGGGGCCCCCTACGGGCAGTACTTC,CASSSDHGAPYGQYF
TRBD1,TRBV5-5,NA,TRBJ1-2,TGTGTCAGCAGCCACTACCTACAACAGGGGAGTGGGTATGGCTACACCTTC,CVSSHYLQQGSGYGYTF
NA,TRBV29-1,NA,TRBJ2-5,TGCAACGTTGAAGAATGGGGAGAGACCCAGTACTTC,CNVEEWGETQYF